A single sample is the source of the 32 T cell receptor beta chains below, sequenced in a study of human T cells and chemical hapten exposure. TCRdb fed the RACE reads into MiXCR, producing one record per CDR3 protein. The sample has more than 85,000 distinct CDR3 sequences, more than 9.5% seen once. Time point of the sample: patch test 2, 6 weeks after DPC sensitization. Stated treatment: therapeutic diphenylcyclopropenone sensitization with weekly scalp DPC. The starting material was whole blood, obtained in connection with sensitization to the hapten diphenylcyclopropenone (DPC). All receptors come from a middle-aged man with alopecia areata. Some clones in this sample may be carry-over from other donors' samples.

This clonotype came up once. The CDR3 here is CASSLIFRGAEKNIQYF. The CDR3 bases are TGTGCCAGCAGTTTAATTTTTCGGGGGGCTGAGAAAAACATTCAGTACTTC. The chain carries TRBV28 and TRBJ2-4, with D tentatively TRBD2 (7 bases). Germline CDR1 reads MDHEN; CDR2 reads SYDVKM. Trimming removed 2 bases from V and 4 bases from J, with 18 bases in between. The CDR3 covers 17 residues.

This clonotype came up a few times. This sequence joins TRBV29-1 and TRBJ2-7; 8 positions agree with TRBD1. Germline CDR1 SQVTM, CDR2 ANQGSEA. The CDR3 has 15 amino acids. The J segment lost 1 base and the V segment lost 0 bases, leaving 5 bases of the junction unmatched. CDR3 coding DNA: TGCAGCGTTGAAGATCTACAGGGGGTTTCCTACGAGCAGTACGTC. Translating it yields CSVEDLQGVSYEQYV.

This clonotype was picked up a small number of times. This sequence joins TRBV5-4 and TRBJ1-2, with TRBD1 matching over 7 bases. Germline trimming cut 3 bases from V and 6 bases from J; bases unmatched to any gene: 5. The length of the CDR3 is 13 residues. CDR1 and CDR2 (germline): SGHNT, YYREEE (reference sequence). CDR3 region: CASSYKGQHGYTF. The CDR3 coding sequence is TGTGCCAGCAGCTACAAGGGACAGCATGGCTACACCTTC.

This clonotype has ten or more counts. The germline gene is not matched at one end of the junction; a read error may be the cause. The chain carries TRBV5-4 and TRBJ1-4; D remains ambiguous. CDR3 size: 16 residues. The germline V gene encodes CDR1 SGHNT and CDR2 YYREEE (reference sequence). Here the CDR3 reads CASSSDLTIEGEKLFF. The CDR3 DNA sequence: TGTGCCAGCAGCTCCGATTTGACGATTGAAGGAGAAAAACTGTTCTTT.

This clonotype was seen at least ten times. The rearrangement links TRBV19 to TRBJ1-4, with a tentative D call TRBD1 (6 bases). Germline CDR1 reads LNHDA; CDR2 reads SQIVND (reference sequence). The CDR3 length is 14 residues. Trimming pared 7 bases from V and 5 bases from J, leaving 14 bases between. CDR3 bases: TGTGCCAGTAACAACAGGGCCCGGAATGAAAAACTGTTTTTT. Encoded protein: CASNNRARNEKLFF.

This chain uses TRBV12-3 or TRBV12-4 with TRBJ2-1, with 9 bases lining up with TRBD2. This CDR3 region has 15 residues. J gave up 5 bases and V 5 bases, and 7 bases lay outside the gene matches. The CDR3 nucleotides are TGTGCCAGCAGTCTTAGCGGGAGAAGGAACAATGAGCAGTTCTTC. Its translation: CASSLSGRRNNEQFF.

This clonotype was observed at least ten times. The chain uses TRBV2 and TRBJ1-1; D is unclear. Germline CDR1 reads SNHLY; CDR2 reads FYNNEI. V was pared by 4 bases and J by 0 bases, with 9 bases between. The CDR3 covers 14 residues. In DNA, the CDR3 is TGTGCCAGCAGTGGAACAGTAATGAACACTGAAGCTTTCTTT. It is translated as CASSGTVMNTEAFF.

This clonotype appeared a few times. The chain recombines TRBV12-3 or TRBV12-4 with TRBJ2-2; D is unclear. The CDR3 totals 14 residues. Between the trimmed V and J ends, which lost 2 bases and 7 bases, there was a span of 11 bases. This CDR3 reads CASSLLSWNGELFF. DNA of the CDR3: TGTGCCAGCAGTTTACTCTCCTGGAACGGGGAGCTGTTTTTT.

This clonotype occurred a few times. The chain employs TRBV25-1 and TRBJ2-3, with unresolved D. Germline V gene data show CDR1 as MGHDK and CDR2 as SYGVNS. Trimming took off 4 bases at V and 3 bases at J, with 14 bases between the two ends. The CDR3 length is 15 residues. The CDR3 DNA reads TGTGCCAGCAGTGCTGGAAGGGAAGAAACAGATACGCAGTATTTT. This sequence encodes CASSAGREETDTQYF.

The CDR3 DNA reads as TGTGCCAGCAGCTTGGGACTAGGAAACTCAGATACGCAGTATTTT. Its translation is CASSLGLGNSDTQYF. The gene calls are TRBV7-2 and TRBJ2-3, with 8 bases aligning to TRBD2. With V trimmed by 3 bases and J by 4 bases, 6 bases remained unmatched. The V gene's germline CDR1 is SGHTA and CDR2 FQGNSA. This CDR3 region has 15 residues.

This clonotype was observed a few times. This sequence joins TRBV7-3 and TRBJ2-1; 10 bases fit TRBD2. Germline CDR1 and CDR2: SGHTA and FQGTGA. J lost 7 bases, V lost 2 bases, and 5 bases had no gene match. The CDR3 is 15 residues long. The CDR3 nucleotides read TGTGCCAGCAGCTTACTAGCGGGAGCGGGGAATGAGCAGTTCTTC. Encoded protein: CASSLLAGAGNEQFF. The whole variable domain, filled in from reference TRBV7-3 and TRBJ2-1, reads GAGVSQTPSNKVTEKGKYVELRCDPISGHTALYWYRQSLGQGPEFLIYFQGTGAADDSGLPNDRFFAVRPEGSVSTLKIQRTERGDSAVYLCASSLLAGAGNEQFFGPGTRLTVL.

This clonotype was observed a few times. The rearrangement links TRBV24-1 to TRBJ1-2; D is undetermined. Trimming left V 3 bases short and J 5 bases short, with 12 bases between. Germline lookup yields CDR1 KGHDR and CDR2 SFDVKD. This CDR3 comprises 14 residues. CDR3 residues: CATSDRGWQYGYTF. The CDR3 DNA reads as TGTGCCACCAGTGATCGAGGATGGCAATATGGCTACACCTTC.

The chain is built from TRBV6-1 and TRBJ2-3; the D is unclear. Deletions cut 6 bases from V and 6 bases from J, with 13 bases between. Germline CDR1 and CDR2: MNHNS and SASEGT. The CDR3 has 13 amino acids. CDR3 loop: CASSPGYSDTQYF. CDR3 nucleotide sequence: TGTGCCAGCAGCCCCGGTTACTCGGATACGCAGTATTTT.

There are many counts of this clonotype. The rearrangement uses TRBV5-4 and TRBJ1-5; D unresolved. Germline V lookup: CDR1 SGHNT, CDR2 YYREEE (reference sequence). The CDR3 runs 14 residues. The V end was cut by 0 bases, the J end by 2 bases, with 6 bases between. The CDR3 reads CASSLEGGNQPQHF. The CDR3 DNA is TGTGCCAGCAGCTTGGAGGGTGGCAATCAGCCCCAGCATTTT.

The chain uses TRBV20-1 and TRBJ2-3; D uncertain. The CDR3 is 11 amino acids. Deletions cut 2 bases from V and 3 bases from J, with 3 bases between. CDR1 and CDR2 (germline): DFQATT, SNEGSKA (reference sequence). CDR3 in DNA: TGCAGTGCTAGACAGACAGATACGCAGTATTTT. As protein: CSARQTDTQYF.

Only a few counts were recorded for this clonotype. The CDR3 loop is CASSYSGGRTDTQYF. The CDR3 DNA follows: TGTGCCAGCAGTTACTCGGGGGGACGCACAGATACGCAGTATTTT. The chain combines TRBV6-5 with TRBJ2-3; perhaps TRBD2 as D (6 bases). The CDR3 extends over 15 amino acids. V lost 0 bases and J 1 base, leaving 8 bases between the germline ends. CDR1 is MNHEY and CDR2 is SVGAGI in the germline V gene.

The chain has TRBV5-6 and TRBJ2-3; TRBD2 agrees at 8 bases. The CDR3 spans 15 residues. Germline lookup yields CDR1 SGHDT and CDR2 YYEEEE. The ends lost 2 bases at V and 4 bases at J; junction bases unmatched: 6. CDR3 protein: CASSLAGANPDTQYF. The CDR3 DNA is TGTGCCAGCAGCTTAGCGGGAGCCAATCCAGATACGCAGTATTTT.

This clonotype was observed a handful of times. The J gene is TRBJ2-3, the V gene TRBV20-1; D is possibly TRBD2 (5 bases). V was clipped by 5 bases and J by 2 bases, with 17 bases between them. Germline loops: CDR1 DFQATT, CDR2 SNEGSKA (reference sequence). The CDR3 is 15 amino acids. The chain's CDR3 is CSARSATRPTDTQYF. The CDR3 DNA sequence: TGCAGTGCTCGCTCTGCCACTAGGCCCACAGATACGCAGTATTTT.

This clonotype was counted between two and nine times. The rearrangement uses TRBV6-1 and TRBJ1-1, with TRBD1 identical over 7 bases. Unmatched junction bases numbered 1, after V lost 3 bases and J lost 3 bases. CDR3 size: 13 residues. In germline, CDR1 is MNHNS, CDR2 SASEGT. CDR3 loop: CASSETGYTEAFF. CDR3 in DNA: TGTGCCAGCAGTGAGACAGGGTACACTGAAGCTTTCTTT.

The gene calls are TRBV6-5 and TRBJ2-7; TRBD2 matches 8 bases. With V trimmed by 6 bases and J by 7 bases, 8 bases remained unmatched. CDR1 and CDR2 (germline): MNHEY, SVGAGI. The CDR3 consists of 13 residues. The CDR3, as DNA: TGTGCCAGCAGCCACGGACTAGCCCAGGAGCAGTACGTC. Amino acids: CASSHGLAQEQYV.

This clonotype showed up many times. The chain has TRBV12-3 or TRBV12-4 and TRBJ1-3; D unresolved. The CDR3 sequence is 11 residues long. Deletions cut 6 bases from V and 10 bases from J, with 10 bases between. The CDR3 bases are TGTGCCAGCAGCCCCCGGGAGACCATATATTTT. Residues: CASSPRETIYF.

The sample holds a few counts of this clonotype. This rearrangement joins TRBV7-8 to TRBJ1-1; D perhaps matches TRBD1 (6 bases). Trimming took off 5 bases at V and 1 base at J, with 14 bases between the two ends. The CDR3 runs to 15 residues. Germline CDR1 and CDR2: SGHVS and FQNEAQ. The CDR3 DNA follows: TGTGCCAGCAGCCCAGACAGGTATGGGAACACTGAAGCTTTCTTT. Encoded protein: CASSPDRYGNTEAFF.

This clonotype has a handful of counts. The chain recombines TRBV28 with TRBJ2-6, with 9 nucleotides matching TRBD1. The CDR3 contains 17 residues. After removal of 5 bases from V and 3 bases from J, the junction contained 8 bases not matched to a gene. The germline V gene has CDR1 MDHEN and CDR2 SYDVKM. The CDR3 DNA follows: TGTGCCAGCAGTGAGGACAGGGGCTCCTTTGGGGCCAACGTCCTGACTTTC. Translated, it gives CASSEDRGSFGANVLTF.

The chain employs TRBV4-3 and TRBJ2-1; 8 bases are a match to TRBD2. The germline V gene encodes CDR1 LGHNA and CDR2 YSLEER. The CDR3 length is 18 residues. V shed 5 bases and J 1 base; nucleotides not matched to a gene: 13. Written as DNA, the CDR3 is TGCGCCAGCAGCGAGAAAGTATCCGGGACTAGTTCCTACAATGAGCAGTTCTTC. Amino acid sequence: CASSEKVSGTSSYNEQFF.

V and J are TRBV7-9 and TRBJ1-4; TRBD1 aligns across 7 bases. CDR1 and CDR2 (germline): SEHNR, FQNEAQ (reference sequence). Unmatched junction bases numbered 4, after V lost 10 bases and J lost 5 bases. The CDR3 contains 12 residues. CDR3 region: CATQQGNEKLFF. For the CDR3, the DNA is TGTGCCACCCAACAGGGGAATGAAAAACTGTTTTTT.

This clonotype showed up just a few times. The rearrangement joins TRBV28 to TRBJ2-1; perhaps TRBD1 as D (5 bases). Germline assignment: CDR1 MDHEN and CDR2 SYDVKM. This CDR3 is built from 16 residues. Trimming shortened V by 6 bases and J by 6 bases, and 21 bases separated the two germline ends. The CDR3 sequence is CASSLTTPGWGNEQFF. Written as DNA, the CDR3 is TGTGCCAGCAGCTTAACGACCCCAGGGTGGGGCAATGAGCAGTTCTTC.

This clonotype was counted a few times. The chain recombines TRBV5-1 with TRBJ2-7; 9 bases are a match to TRBD1. CDR1 is SGHRS and CDR2 is YFSETQ in the germline V gene. The CDR3 is made up of 16 amino acids. After removal of 2 bases from V and 7 bases from J, the junction contained 13 bases not matched to a gene. CDR3 region: CASSFYGQGRLREQYV. The CDR3 DNA reads TGCGCCAGCAGCTTCTACGGACAGGGGAGGTTGAGAGAGCAGTACGTC.

This clonotype has ten or more counts. This sequence joins TRBV7-2 and TRBJ1-4; D remains ambiguous. V was trimmed by 0 bases and J by 3 bases, leaving 8 bases between them. CDR1 and CDR2 (germline): SGHTA, FQGNSA. The CDR3 is 15 amino acids. CDR3 amino acids: CASSLAGAANEKLFF. Here the CDR3 DNA reads TGTGCCAGCAGCTTAGCGGGTGCGGCTAATGAAAAACTGTTTTTT.

This clonotype has only a few counts. The rearrangement uses TRBV4-3 and TRBJ1-4; D ambiguous. The CDR3 sequence is 17 residues long. Deletions cut 0 bases from V and 0 bases from J, with 11 bases between. Germline values: CDR1 LGHNA, CDR2 YSLEER. CDR3 region: CASSQEPSGSTNEKLFF. DNA for the CDR3: TGCGCCAGCAGCCAAGAACCTTCGGGGTCAACTAATGAAAAACTGTTTTTT.

The V call is TRBV27, the J call TRBJ2-5; 7 nucleotides align to TRBD2. CDR1 and CDR2 (germline): MNHEY, SMNVEV (reference sequence). This CDR3 region has 15 residues. V was pared by 6 bases and J by 5 bases, with 12 bases of the junction left unmatched. CDR3 sequence reads: CASSPPGLSRETQYF. CDR3 coding DNA: TGTGCCAGCAGCCCACCGGGACTATCGCGGGAGACCCAGTACTTC.

There are many counts of this clonotype. The V call is TRBV28, the J call TRBJ2-6; no definite D call. The V end lost 2 bases, the J end lost 1 base, and 3 bases lay between the germline ends. The CDR3 covers 14 residues. Germline values: CDR1 MDHEN, CDR2 SYDVKM. The CDR3 coding sequence is TGTGCCAGCAGTTTAAGTTCTGGGGCCAACGTCCTGACTTTC. Its translation is CASSLSSGANVLTF.

The V call is TRBV4-2, the J call TRBJ1-5; no definite D call. The CDR3 is made up of 14 amino acids. Germline V gene lookup returns CDR1 LGHNA and CDR2 YNFKEQ. V was shortened by 1 base and J by 3 bases, with 7 bases between the two germline ends. CDR3 residues: CASSQGGHNQPQHF. The CDR3 nucleotides are TGTGCCAGCAGCCAAGGCGGCCACAATCAGCCCCAGCATTTT.